The clone carrying this TCR beta chain was observed at least ten times. Its antigen is unidentified. The germline gene is not matched at one end of the junction; a read error may be the cause. This entry comes from a study of neurological immune-mediated disorders. Study results and limitations: HTLV-1-associated myelopathy had the most TCR clonal expansion, while multiple sclerosis had the least, a level that fell below healthy controls.

The cDNA was synthesized by means of template-switch 5'RACE, which was carried out with 10-nucleotide random UMIs. Over 160 million TCR-beta sequences from 15-18 subjects came out of each sequencing run. In TCRdb, the 5' RACE reads were re-called with MiXCR into one record per CDR3 protein. The table lists some 46,000 distinct CDR3 sequences, around 4.5% of them singletons. The sequenced material came from PBMCs. This clonotype was obtained from an older woman with multiple sclerosis.

The CDR3 nucleotides are TGCAGTGCTAGACCTTCGACAGGGGGTTTTTCCGTAAATCAGCCCCAGAATTTT. It is translated as CSARPSTGGFSVNQPQNF. The V gene is TRBV20-1, the J gene TRBJ1-5; 9 nucleotides line up with TRBD1. From germline, CDR1 is DFQATT and CDR2 SNEGSKA (reference sequence). This CDR3 comprises 18 residues.